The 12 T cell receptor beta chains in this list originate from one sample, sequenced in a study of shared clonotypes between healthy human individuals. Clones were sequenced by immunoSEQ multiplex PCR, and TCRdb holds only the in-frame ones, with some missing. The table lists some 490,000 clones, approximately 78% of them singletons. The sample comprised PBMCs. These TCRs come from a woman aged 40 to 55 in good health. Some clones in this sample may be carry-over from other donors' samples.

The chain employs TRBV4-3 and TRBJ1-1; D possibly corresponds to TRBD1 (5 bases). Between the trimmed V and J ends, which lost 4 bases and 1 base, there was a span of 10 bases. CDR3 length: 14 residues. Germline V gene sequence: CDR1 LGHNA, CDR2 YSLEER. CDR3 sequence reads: CASSLGGENTEAFF. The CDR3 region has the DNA TGCGCCAGCAGCCTGGGGGGGGAGAACACTGAAGCTTTCTTT.

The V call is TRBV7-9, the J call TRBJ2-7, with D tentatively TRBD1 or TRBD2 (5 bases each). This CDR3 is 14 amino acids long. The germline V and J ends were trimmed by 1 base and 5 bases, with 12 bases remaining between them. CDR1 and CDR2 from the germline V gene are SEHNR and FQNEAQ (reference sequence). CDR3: CASSLDGTMNEQYF. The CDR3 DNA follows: TGTGCCAGCAGCTTAGATGGGACCATGAACGAGCAGTACTTC.

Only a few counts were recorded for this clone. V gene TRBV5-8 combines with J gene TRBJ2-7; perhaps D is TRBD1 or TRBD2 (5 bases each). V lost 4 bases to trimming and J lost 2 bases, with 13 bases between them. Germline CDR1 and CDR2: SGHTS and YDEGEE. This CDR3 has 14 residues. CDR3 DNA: TGTGCCAGCAGCCGGCGAGGGGCCACCTACGAGCAGTACTTC. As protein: CASSRRGATYEQYF.

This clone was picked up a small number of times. The CDR3 sequence: CASSPQGGNQPQHF. Here the CDR3 DNA reads TGTGCCAGCAGTCCACAGGGAGGCAATCAGCCCCAGCATTTT. The chain combines TRBV27 with TRBJ1-5; D perhaps matches TRBD1 (6 bases). Deletions cut 5 bases from V and 2 bases from J, with 10 bases between. CDR3 length: 14 residues. Germline values: CDR1 MNHEY, CDR2 SMNVEV (reference sequence).

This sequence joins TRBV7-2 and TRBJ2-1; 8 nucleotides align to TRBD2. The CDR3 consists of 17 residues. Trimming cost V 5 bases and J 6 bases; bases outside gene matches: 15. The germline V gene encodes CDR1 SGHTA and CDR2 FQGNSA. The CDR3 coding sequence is TGTGCCAGCAGCCGGCGGGGGGTCCCTTCAACTACCAATGAGCAGTTCTTC. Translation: CASSRRGVPSTTNEQFF.

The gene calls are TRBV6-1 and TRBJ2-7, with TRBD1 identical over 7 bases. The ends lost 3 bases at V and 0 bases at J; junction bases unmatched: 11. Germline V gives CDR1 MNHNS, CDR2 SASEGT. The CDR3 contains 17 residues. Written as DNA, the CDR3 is TGTGCCAGCAGTGAGTTTACTGGGACAGTCCGCTCCTACGAGCAGTACTTC. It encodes CASSEFTGTVRSYEQYF.

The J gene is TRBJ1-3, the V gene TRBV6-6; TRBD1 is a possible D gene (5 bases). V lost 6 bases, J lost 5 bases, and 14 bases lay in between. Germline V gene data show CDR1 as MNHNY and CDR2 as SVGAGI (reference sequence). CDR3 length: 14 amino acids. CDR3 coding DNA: TGTGCCAGCAGACGTCAGGGAAAGAGAAACACCATATATTTT. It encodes CASRRQGKRNTIYF.

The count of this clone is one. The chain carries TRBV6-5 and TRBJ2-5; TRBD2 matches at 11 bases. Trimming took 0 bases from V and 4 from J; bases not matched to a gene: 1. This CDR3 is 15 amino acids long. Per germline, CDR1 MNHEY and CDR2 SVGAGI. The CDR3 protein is CASSYSLAGGETQYF. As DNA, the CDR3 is TGTGCCAGCAGTTACTCTCTAGCGGGAGGAGAGACCCAGTACTTC.

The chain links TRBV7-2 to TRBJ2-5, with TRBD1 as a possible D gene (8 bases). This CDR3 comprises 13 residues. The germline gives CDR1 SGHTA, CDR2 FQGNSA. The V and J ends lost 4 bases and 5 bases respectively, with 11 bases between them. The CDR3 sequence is CASSSQGGETQYF. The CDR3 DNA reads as TGTGCCAGCAGCTCACAGGGGGGGGAGACCCAGTACTTC. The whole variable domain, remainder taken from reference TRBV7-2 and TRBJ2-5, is GAGVSQSPSNKVTEKGKDVELRCDPISGHTALYWYRQSLGQGLEFLIYFQGNSAPDKSGLPSDRFSAERTGGSVSTLTIQRTQQEDSAVYLCASSSQGGETQYFGPGTRLLVL.

CDR3: CASSAEAGASTGELFF. In DNA form, the CDR3 reads TGTGCCAGCAGTGCGGAGGCCGGGGCGTCCACCGGGGAGCTGTTTTTT. The chain recombines TRBV6-4 with TRBJ2-2, with D perhaps TRBD1 or TRBD2 (5 bases each). The CDR3 sequence is 16 residues long. Trimming cost V 4 bases and J 4 bases, with 16 bases left between them. The germline V gene has CDR1 MRHNA and CDR2 SNTAGT.

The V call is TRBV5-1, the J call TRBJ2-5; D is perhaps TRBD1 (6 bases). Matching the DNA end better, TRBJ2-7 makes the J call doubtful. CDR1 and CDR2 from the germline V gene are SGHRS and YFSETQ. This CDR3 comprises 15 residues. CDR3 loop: CASSLLAQGPLEQYF. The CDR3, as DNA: TGCGCCAGCAGCTTGTTGGCACAGGGACCCCTCGAGCAGTACTTC.

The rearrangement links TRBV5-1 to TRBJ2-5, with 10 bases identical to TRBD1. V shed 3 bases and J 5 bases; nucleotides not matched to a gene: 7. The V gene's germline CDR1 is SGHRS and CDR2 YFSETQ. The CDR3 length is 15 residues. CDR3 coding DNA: TGCGCCAGCAGCTCAGGAGGGACAGGGGTGGAGACCCAGTACTTC. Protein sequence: CASSSGGTGVETQYF.